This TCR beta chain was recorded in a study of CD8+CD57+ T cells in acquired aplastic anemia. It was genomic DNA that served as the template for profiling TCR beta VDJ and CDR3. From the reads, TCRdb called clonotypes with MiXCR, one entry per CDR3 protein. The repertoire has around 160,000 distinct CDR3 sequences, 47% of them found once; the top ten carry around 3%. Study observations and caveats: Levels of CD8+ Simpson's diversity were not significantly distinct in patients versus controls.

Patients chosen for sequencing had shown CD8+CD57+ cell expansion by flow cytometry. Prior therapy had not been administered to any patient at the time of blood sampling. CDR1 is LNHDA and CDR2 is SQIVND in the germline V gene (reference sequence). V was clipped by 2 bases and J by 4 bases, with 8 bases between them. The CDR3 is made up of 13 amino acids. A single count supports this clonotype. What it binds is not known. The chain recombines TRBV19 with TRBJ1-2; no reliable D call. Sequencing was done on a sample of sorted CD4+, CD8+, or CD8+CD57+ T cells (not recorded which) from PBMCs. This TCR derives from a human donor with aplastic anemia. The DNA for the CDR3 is TGTGCCAGTAGTATATGGGAGTCCTATGGCTACACCTTC. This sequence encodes CASSIWESYGYTF.